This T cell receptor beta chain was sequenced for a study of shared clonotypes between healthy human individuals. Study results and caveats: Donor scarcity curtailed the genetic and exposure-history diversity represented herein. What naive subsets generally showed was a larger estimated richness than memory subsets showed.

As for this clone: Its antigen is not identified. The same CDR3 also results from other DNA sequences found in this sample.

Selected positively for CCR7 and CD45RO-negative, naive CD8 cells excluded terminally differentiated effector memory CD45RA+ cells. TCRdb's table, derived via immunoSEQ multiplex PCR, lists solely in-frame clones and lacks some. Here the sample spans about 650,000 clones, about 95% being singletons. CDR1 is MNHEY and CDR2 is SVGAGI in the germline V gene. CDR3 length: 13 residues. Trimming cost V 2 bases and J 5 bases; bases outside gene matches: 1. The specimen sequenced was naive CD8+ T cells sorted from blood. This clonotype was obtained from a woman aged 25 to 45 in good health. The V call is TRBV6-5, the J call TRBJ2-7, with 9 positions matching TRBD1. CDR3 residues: CASSYGTGNEQYF. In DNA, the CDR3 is TGTGCCAGCAGTTACGGGACAGGGAACGAGCAGTACTTC.